This T cell receptor (beta chain) was identified in a study of T cells expressing NK-cell markers. Study overall: Among the eight sequenced donors, seven tested HCMV-seropositive and one tested seronegative.

For TCR beta, cDNA was produced by 5'RACE template switching with UMIs. TCRdb re-called the 5' RACE reads and gives one entry per CDR3 protein, without DNA. This table holds 500,000 to 600,000 distinct CDR3 sequences. The CDR3 sequence is 17 residues long. The germline gives CDR1 DFQATT, CDR2 SNEGSKA (reference sequence). The TCR was taken from a young man in good health. The sequencing input was blood T cells: a sorted CD56 or NKG2C T cell subset, CD4+ or CD8+ T cells, or bulk PBMC T cells (not recorded which). This chain joins TRBV20-1 and TRBJ2-1; the D gene TCRdb calls, TRBD1, cannot be checked with no DNA. The CDR3 is CSARGQGQRESYNEQFF.